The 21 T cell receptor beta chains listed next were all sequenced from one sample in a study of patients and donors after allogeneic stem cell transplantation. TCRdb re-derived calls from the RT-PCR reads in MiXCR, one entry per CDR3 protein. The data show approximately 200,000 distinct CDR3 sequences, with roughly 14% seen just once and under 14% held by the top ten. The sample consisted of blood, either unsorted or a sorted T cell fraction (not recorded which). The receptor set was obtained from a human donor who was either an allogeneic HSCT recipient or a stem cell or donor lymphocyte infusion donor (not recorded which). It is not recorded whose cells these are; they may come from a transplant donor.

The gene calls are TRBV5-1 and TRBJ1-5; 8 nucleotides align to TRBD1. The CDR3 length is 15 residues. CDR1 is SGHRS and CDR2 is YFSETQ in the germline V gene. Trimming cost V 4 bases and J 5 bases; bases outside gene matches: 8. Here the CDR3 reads CASSVSGGWDQPQHF. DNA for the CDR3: TGCGCCAGCAGCGTGTCAGGGGGCTGGGATCAGCCCCAGCATTTT.

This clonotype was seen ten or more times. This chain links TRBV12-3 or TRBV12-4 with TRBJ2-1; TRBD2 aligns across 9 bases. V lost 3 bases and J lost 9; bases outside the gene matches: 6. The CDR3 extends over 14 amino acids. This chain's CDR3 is CASSLGLASTEQFF. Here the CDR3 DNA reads TGTGCCAGCAGTTTGGGACTAGCAAGCACTGAGCAGTTCTTC.

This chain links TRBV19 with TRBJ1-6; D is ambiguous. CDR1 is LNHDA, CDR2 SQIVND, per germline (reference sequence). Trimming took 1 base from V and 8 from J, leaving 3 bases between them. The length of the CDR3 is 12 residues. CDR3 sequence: CASSIAHSPLHF. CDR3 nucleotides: TGTGCCAGTAGTATAGCGCATTCACCCCTCCACTTT.

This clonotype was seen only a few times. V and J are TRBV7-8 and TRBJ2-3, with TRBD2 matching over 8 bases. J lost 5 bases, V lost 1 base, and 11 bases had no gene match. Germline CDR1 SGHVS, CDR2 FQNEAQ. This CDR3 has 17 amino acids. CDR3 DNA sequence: TGTGCCAGCAGCTTAGGGTATAGCGGGAATGGGGTAGATACGCAGTATTTT. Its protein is CASSLGYSGNGVDTQYF.

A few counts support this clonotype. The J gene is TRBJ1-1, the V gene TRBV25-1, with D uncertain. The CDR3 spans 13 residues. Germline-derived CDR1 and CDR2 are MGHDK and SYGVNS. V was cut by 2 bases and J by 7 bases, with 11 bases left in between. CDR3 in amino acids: CASSERGPDEAFF. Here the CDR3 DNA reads TGTGCCAGCAGTGAACGCGGTCCGGATGAAGCTTTCTTT.

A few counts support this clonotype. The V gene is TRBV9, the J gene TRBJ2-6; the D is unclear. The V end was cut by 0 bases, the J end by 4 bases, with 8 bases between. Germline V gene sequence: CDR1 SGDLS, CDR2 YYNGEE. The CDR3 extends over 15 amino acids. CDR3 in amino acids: CASSVGTLGANVLTF. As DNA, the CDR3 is TGTGCCAGCAGCGTAGGAACGTTGGGGGCCAACGTCCTGACTTTC.

CDR3 amino acids: CAWNQPSGGNTGELFF. The CDR3, as DNA: TGTGCCTGGAACCAACCCAGCGGGGGAAACACCGGGGAGCTGTTTTTT. This chain connects TRBV30 to TRBJ2-2; 8 bases agree with TRBD2. V gave up 4 bases and J gave up 2 bases; unmatched junction bases: 9. CDR1 and CDR2 (germline): GTSNPN, SVGIG (reference sequence). This CDR3 region has 16 residues.

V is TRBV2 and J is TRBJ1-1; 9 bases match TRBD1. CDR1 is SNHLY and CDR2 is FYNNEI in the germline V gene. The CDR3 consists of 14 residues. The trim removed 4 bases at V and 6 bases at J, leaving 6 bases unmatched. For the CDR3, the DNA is TGTGCCAGCAGTGCCGGGACAGGGTTTCCTGAAGCTTTCTTT. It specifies CASSAGTGFPEAFF.

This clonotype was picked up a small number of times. Here the CDR3 reads CASSAAGGLNSPLHF. DNA for the CDR3: TGTGCCAGCAGTGCAGCGGGAGGATTGAATTCACCCCTCCACTTT. The chain employs TRBV6-4 and TRBJ1-6; D not resolved. Trimming took off 4 bases at V and 7 bases at J, with 14 bases between the two ends. Germline CDR1 reads MRHNA; CDR2 reads SNTAGT. The CDR3 contains 15 residues.

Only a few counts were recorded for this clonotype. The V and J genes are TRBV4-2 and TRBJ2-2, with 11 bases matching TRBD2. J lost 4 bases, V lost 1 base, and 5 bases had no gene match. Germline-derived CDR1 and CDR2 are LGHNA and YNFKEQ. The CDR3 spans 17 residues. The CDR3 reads CASSQVSSGGFTGELFF. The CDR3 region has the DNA TGTGCCAGCAGCCAAGTTTCTAGCGGGGGGTTCACCGGGGAGCTGTTTTTT.

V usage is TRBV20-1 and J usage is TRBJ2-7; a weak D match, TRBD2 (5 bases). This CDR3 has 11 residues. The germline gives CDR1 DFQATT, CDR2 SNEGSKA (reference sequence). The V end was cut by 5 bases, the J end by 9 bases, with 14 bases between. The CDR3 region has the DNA TGCAGTGCTTGGGGATCAGGAGGGCAGTACTTC. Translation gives CSAWGSGGQYF.

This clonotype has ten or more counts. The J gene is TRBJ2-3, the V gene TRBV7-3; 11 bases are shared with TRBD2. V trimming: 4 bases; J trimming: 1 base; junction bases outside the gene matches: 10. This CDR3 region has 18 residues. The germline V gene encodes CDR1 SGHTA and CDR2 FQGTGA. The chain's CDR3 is CASSSKFSGGAGTDTQYF. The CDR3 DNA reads TGTGCCAGCAGCTCCAAATTTAGCGGGGGGGCCGGCACAGATACGCAGTATTTT.

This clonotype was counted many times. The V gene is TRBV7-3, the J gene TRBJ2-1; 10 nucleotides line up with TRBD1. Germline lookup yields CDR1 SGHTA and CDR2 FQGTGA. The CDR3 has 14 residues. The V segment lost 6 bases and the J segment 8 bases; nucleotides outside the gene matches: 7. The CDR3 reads CASSPGTGVHEQFF. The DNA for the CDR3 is TGTGCCAGCAGTCCCGGGACAGGGGTACATGAGCAGTTCTTC.

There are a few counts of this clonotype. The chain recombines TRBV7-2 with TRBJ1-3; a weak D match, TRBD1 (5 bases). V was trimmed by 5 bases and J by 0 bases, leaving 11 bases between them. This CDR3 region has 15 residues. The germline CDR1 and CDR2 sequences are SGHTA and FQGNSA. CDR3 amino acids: CASSLTGDSGNTIYF. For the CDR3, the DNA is TGTGCCAGCAGCCTCACAGGAGACTCTGGAAACACCATATATTTT.

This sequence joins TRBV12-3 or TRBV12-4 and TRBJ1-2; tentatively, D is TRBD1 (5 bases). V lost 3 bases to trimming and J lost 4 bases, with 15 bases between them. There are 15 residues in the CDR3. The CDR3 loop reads CASSLGPGNIYGYTF. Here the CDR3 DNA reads TGTGCCAGCAGTTTGGGACCCGGGAATATCTATGGCTACACCTTC.

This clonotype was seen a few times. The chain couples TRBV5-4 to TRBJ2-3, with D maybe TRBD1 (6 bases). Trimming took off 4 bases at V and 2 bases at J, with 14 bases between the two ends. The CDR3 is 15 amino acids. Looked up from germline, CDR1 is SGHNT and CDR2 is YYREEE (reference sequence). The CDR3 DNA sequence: TGTGCCAGCAGCAAAAACAGGGTTGACACAGATACGCAGTATTTT. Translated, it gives CASSKNRVDTDTQYF.

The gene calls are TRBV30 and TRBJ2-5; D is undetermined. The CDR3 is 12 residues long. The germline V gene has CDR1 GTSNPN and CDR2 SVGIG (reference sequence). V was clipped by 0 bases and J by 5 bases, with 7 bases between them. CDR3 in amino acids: CAWSVVLETQYF. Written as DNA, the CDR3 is TGTGCCTGGAGTGTAGTCCTCGAGACCCAGTACTTC.

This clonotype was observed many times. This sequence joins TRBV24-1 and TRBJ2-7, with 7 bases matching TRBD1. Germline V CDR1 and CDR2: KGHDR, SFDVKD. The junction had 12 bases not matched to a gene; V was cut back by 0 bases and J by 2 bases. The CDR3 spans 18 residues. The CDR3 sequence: CATSDLQGQNRRTYEQYF. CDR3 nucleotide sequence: TGTGCCACCAGTGATTTGCAGGGACAGAACCGGAGGACCTACGAGCAGTACTTC.

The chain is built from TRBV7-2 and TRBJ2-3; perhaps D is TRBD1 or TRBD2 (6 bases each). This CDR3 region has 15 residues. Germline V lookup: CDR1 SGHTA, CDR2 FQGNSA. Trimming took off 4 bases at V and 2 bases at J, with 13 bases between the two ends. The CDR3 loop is CASSSPGGSTDTQYF. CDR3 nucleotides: TGTGCCAGCAGCTCACCCGGGGGCTCCACAGATACGCAGTATTTT.

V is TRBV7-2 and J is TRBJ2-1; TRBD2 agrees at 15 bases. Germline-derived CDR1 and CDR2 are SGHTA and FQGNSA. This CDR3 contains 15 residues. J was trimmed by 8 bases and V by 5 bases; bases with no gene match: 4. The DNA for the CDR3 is TGTGCCAGCAGCGGGACTAGCGGGAGGCTCGATGAGCAGTTCTTC. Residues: CASSGTSGRLDEQFF.

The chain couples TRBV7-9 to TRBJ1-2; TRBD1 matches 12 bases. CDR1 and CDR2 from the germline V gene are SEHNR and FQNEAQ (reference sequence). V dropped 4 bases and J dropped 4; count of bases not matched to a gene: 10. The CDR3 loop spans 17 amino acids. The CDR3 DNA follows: TGTGCCAGCAGCTCAGCCTCGGGACAGGGGGCTCCCTATGGCTACACCTTC. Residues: CASSSASGQGAPYGYTF.